These T cell receptor beta chains were read from a single sample in a study of T cells in Graves' hyperthyroidism and ophthalmopathy. TCRdb re-derived calls from the multiplex PCR reads in MiXCR, one entry per CDR3 protein. The top ten hold roughly 5.7% of the sample, which has approximately 620,000 distinct CDR3 sequences, approximately 13% seen once. Material: blood. Every receptor here comes from a woman in her twenties or thirties with Graves' hyperthyroidism that later progressed to Graves' ophthalmopathy. Each CDR3 is given with its conserved first and last residue. Each record gives: CDR3 DNA, CDR3 protein, V gene, clone size, D gene, J gene. D genes are given only for firm matches. The size entry is marked missing in some rows and otherwise reads once, few, many or a size class.

TGTGCCAGCAGTGAACAGGGCCCTGGAAACACCATATATTTT,CASSEQGPGNTIYF,TRBV2,few,-,TRBJ1-3
TGTGCCAGCAGCTTAGTAGCCGGGACTGAAGCTTTCTTT,CASSLVAGTEAFF,TRBV7-2,many,-,TRBJ1-1
TGTGCCAGCAGCCCGGGGGGCGGGCACGAGCAGTACTTC,CASSPGGGHEQYF,TRBV28,-,-,TRBJ2-7
TGTGCCAGCAGCCTCGCGGGGGGGAGTGCAGAGACCCAGTACTTC,CASSLAGGSAETQYF,TRBV11-2,many,TRBD2,TRBJ2-5
TGTGCCACCAGTGATAGGGACAGGGCTCCCTACGAGCAGTACTTC,CATSDRDRAPYEQYF,TRBV24-1,-,TRBD1,TRBJ2-7
TGTGCCAGTAGTATCACCGGGACAGCGATCTACGAGCAGTACTTC,CASSITGTAIYEQYF,TRBV19,-,TRBD1,TRBJ2-7
TGTGCCTGGAGTGTAGTCCAGGCGGTGCAGTACTTC,CAWSVVQAVQYF,TRBV30,many,-,TRBJ2-7
TGTGCCAGCAGCGCGGGGAAAAATCAGCCCCAGCATTTT,CASSAGKNQPQHF,TRBV7-3,many,-,TRBJ1-5
TGCGCCAGCAGCGAGGGACTTTCCACAGATACGCAGTATTTT,CASSEGLSTDTQYF,TRBV5-1,many,-,TRBJ2-3
TGTGCCAGCAGTTCCGCGCAGCTGCCGGGACTAGCGGGAGCGAGGAGGGATACGCAGTATTTT,CASSSAQLPGLAGARRDTQYF,TRBV12-3/TRBV12-4,many,TRBD2,TRBJ2-3
TGTGCCAGCAGTTACGGCGTAGCGTCTAGCACAGATACGCAGTATTTT,CASSYGVASSTDTQYF,TRBV6-2/TRBV6-3,many,-,TRBJ2-3
TGTGCCAGTAGTTTCGATCGTGGGGGGACTAACTATGGCTACACCTTC,CASSFDRGGTNYGYTF,TRBV19,many,-,TRBJ1-2
TGTGCCAGTAGTATAGGCGGAGACGAGCAGTACTTC,CASSIGGDEQYF,TRBV19,many,-,TRBJ2-7
TGTGCCAGCAGCCCATCGACTAGCGTGAAGACCCAGTACTTC,CASSPSTSVKTQYF,TRBV7-8,many,TRBD2,TRBJ2-5
TGTGCCAGCAGTTTTAGGGACAGGGGACGTAGCAGCGGGGAGCTGTTTTTT,CASSFRDRGRSSGELFF,TRBV12-3/TRBV12-4,many,TRBD1,TRBJ2-2
TGTGCCAGCAGCTCCGGTACTAGCGGGGCCTATGGGCAGTTCTTC,CASSSGTSGAYGQFF,TRBV7-3,many,TRBD2,TRBJ2-1
TGTGCCATCAGTGAGATCAGGACCAAAGAGACCCAGTACTTC,CAISEIRTKETQYF,TRBV10-3,many,-,TRBJ2-5
TGTGCCAGTAGTACAGAAGGCACCGGGGAGCTGTTTTTT,CASSTEGTGELFF,TRBV19,few,-,TRBJ2-2
TGTGCCTGGAGGCGTGGAGATACGCAGTATTTT,CAWRRGDTQYF,TRBV30,few,-,TRBJ2-3
TGTGCCAGCAGGGGGACAGGGAAGGACATTCAGTACTTC,CASRGTGKDIQYF,TRBV12-3/TRBV12-4,many,TRBD1,TRBJ2-4
TGTGCCAGCAGCCCCCCAGGCACCGGGGGAAATGAAAAACTGTTTTTT,CASSPPGTGGNEKLFF,TRBV11-2,many,-,TRBJ1-4
TGTGCCCTTAGCAGGTCCACCGGGGAGCTGTTTTTT,CALSRSTGELFF,TRBV12-3/TRBV12-4,-,-,TRBJ2-2
TGCAGCGTCTGGGGCAGGCTCTACACTGAAGCTTTCTTT,CSVWGRLYTEAFF,TRBV29-1,many,-,TRBJ1-1
TGTGCCAGTAGTTCCTCGTCGGAGGGGAACATTCAGTACTTC,CASSSSSEGNIQYF,TRBV19,many,-,TRBJ2-4
TGTGCCAGTAAGAAGGGCAACGCAAACACTGAAGCTTTCTTT,CASKKGNANTEAFF,TRBV19,many,-,TRBJ1-1
TGTGCCAGCAGTGAAGAGGGAACCTCCTCTTGGAATGAGCAGTTCTTC,CASSEEGTSSWNEQFF,TRBV2,many,-,TRBJ2-1
TGTGCCCGTCGACAGGGTATGGCTGGCTACACCTTC,CARRQGMAGYTF,TRBV30,many,TRBD1,TRBJ1-2
TGTGCCAGCAGTTTAACAGGGGGAGTGACCCAGTACTTC,CASSLTGGVTQYF,TRBV12-3/TRBV12-4,few,TRBD1,TRBJ2-5
TGTGCCAGTAGTATAGGCAGGGGCGGTGAGCAGTTCTTC,CASSIGRGGEQFF,TRBV19,few,-,TRBJ2-1